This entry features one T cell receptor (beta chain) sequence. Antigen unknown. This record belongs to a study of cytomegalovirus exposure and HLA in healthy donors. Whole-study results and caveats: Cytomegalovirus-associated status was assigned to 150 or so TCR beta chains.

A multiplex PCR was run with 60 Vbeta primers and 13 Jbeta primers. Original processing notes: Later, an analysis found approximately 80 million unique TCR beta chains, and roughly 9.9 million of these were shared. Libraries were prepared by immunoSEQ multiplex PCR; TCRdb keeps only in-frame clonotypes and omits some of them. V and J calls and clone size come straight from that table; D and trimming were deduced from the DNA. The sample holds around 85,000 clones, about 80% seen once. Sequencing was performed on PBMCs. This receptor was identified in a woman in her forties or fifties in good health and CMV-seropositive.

The CDR3 region is CASSNQKVNYGYTF. The DNA of the CDR3 is TGTGCCAGCAGTAATCAGAAAGTTAACTATGGCTACACCTTC. The V call is TRBV6-5, the J call TRBJ1-2, with D hard to call. The CDR3 extends over 14 amino acids. CDR1 and CDR2 (germline): MNHEY, SVGAGI. The germline V and J ends were trimmed by 5 bases and 1 base, with 11 bases remaining between them.